This T cell receptor (beta chain) was sequenced for a study of CD8+CD57+ T cells in acquired aplastic anemia (dated by TCRdb to 2016 to 2019). A note on the overall study: DNA extracted from sorted CD4+ and CD8+ cells had a mean of approximately 3.5 ug, with a range of roughly 0.17 to 30 ug. CD8+CD57+ expansion was defined as a frequency above the mean frequency observed in healthy subjects. Broad study findings and their caveats: Patients and healthy controls showed no significant difference in CD8+ Simpson's diversity (P=0.060). Around 30 CD8+ CDR3 sequences were shared between patients and controls but appeared highly expressed in patients and within their immunodominant clones.

Genomic DNA was used as template for profiling of TCR beta VDJ combinations and CDR3 sequences. TCR repertoire sequencing was run on an Illumina HiSeq 2000. The original methods were these. Repertoires were assessed using TRBV/TRBJ rearrangement plots, CDR3 size and DJ length profiles, and Simpson's diversity index. The most abundant DNA sequence in the deep sequencing data was taken as the immunodominant clone. CDR3 amino acid sequences were screened for sharing across subjects and were compared with published repertoires and the VDJdb database. Clones were called with MiXCR by TCRdb after fastp trimmed the public reads at Q25, and only in-frame beta chains were retained. Every CDR3 protein is listed once, alongside the most common genes and DNA of its rows. V and J calls and clone size were set by TCRdb, not the authors. For this sample there are about 290,000 distinct CDR3 sequences; around three fifths appear just once. Jointly, the top ten make up approximately 1.3% of the sample.

As for this clonotype: The specificity of this receptor is unknown. No clone much larger than this one lies a single base away; base qualities are absent.

The patients picked for sequencing were ones in whom flow cytometry had shown an expansion of CD8+CD57+ cells. Every patient had a diagnosis of severe acquired aplastic anemia based on International Study of Aplastic Anemia and Agranulocytosis and Camitta criteria. Patients had received no therapy at the time of blood sampling. The study deep-sequenced TCR repertoires of sorted CD4+ and CD8+ blood T cells from severe aplastic anemia patients and healthy subjects. Patients were enrolled in the USA under clinicaltrials.gov protocols 00001620, 01623167, 00001397, 00071045, 00081523 and 00961064. Ficoll-Paque density gradient centrifugation was used to isolate peripheral blood mononuclear cells. Before DNA was extracted, CD4+ and CD8+ T cells were sorted using either FACS or magnetic beads. V is pared back by 0 bases and J by 5 bases, with 18 bases lying between the germline termini. The CDR3 spans 16 residues, from the cysteine through the phenylalanine. CDR3 DNA only is kept here, 48 bases in frame from base 1. CDR1 and CDR2 were assigned from the germline V gene as SGHRS and YFSETQ.

The sequence was obtained from a human donor with aplastic anemia. The receptor chain draws on TRBV5-1 and TRBJ2-7, and possibly TRBD2, on 6 matching bases. The source material was sorted CD4+, CD8+, or CD8+CD57+ T cells (not recorded which) from PBMCs. The CDR3 region: CASSLALDGSPHEQYF. The nucleotide sequence is TGCGCCAGCAGCTTGGCCTTGGACGGGAGTCCCCACGAGCAGTACTTC.